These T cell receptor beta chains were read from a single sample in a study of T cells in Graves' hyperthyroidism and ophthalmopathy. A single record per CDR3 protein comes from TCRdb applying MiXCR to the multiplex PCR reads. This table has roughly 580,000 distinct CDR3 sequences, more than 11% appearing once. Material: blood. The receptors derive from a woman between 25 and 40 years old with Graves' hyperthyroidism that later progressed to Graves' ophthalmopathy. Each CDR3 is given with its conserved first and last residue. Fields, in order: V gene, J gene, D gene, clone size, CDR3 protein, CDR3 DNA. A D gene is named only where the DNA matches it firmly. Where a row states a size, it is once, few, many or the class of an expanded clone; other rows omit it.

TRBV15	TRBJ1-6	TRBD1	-	CATSSLPVGTANSPLHF	TGTGCCACCAGCAGCCTTCCTGTTGGGACAGCCAATTCACCCCTCCACTTT
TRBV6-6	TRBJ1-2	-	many	CASSYSGQTSGGYTF	TGTGCCAGCAGTTACTCGGGCCAGACCTCTGGTGGCTACACCTTC
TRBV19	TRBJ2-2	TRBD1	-	CASSKQGPGELFF	TGTGCCAGTAGTAAACAGGGGCCCGGGGAGCTGTTTTTT
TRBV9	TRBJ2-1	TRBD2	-	CASSVGVSGAYIEQFF	TGTGCCAGCAGCGTAGGGGTTAGCGGGGCATACATTGAGCAGTTCTTC
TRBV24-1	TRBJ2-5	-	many	CATSDLSRGNPQETQYF	TGTGCCACCAGTGATTTGAGTCGGGGGAACCCCCAAGAGACCCAGTACTTC
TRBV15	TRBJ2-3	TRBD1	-	CATSLEGDRVGDTQYF	TGTGCCACCAGCCTAGAGGGGGACAGGGTCGGAGATACGCAGTATTTT
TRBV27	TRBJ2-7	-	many	CASTPLGGGASYEQYF	TGTGCCAGCACCCCTTTGGGTGGTGGTGCCTCCTACGAGCAGTACTTC
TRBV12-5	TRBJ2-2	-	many	CASGLPPPLPVPLTGGLFF	TGTGCTAGTGGTTTGCCCCCCCCCCTGCCTGTCCCACTCACCGGGGGGCTGTTTTTT
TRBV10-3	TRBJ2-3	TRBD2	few	CTINPGLAGGLDTQYF	TGTACCATCAACCCCGGACTAGCGGGAGGCCTAGATACGCAGTATTTT
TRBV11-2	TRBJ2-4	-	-	CASSLEEGVTKNIQYF	TGTGCCAGCAGCTTAGAAGAGGGGGTGACCAAAAACATTCAGTACTTC
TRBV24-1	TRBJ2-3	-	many	CATSGVRPEDTQYF	TGTGCCACCAGTGGAGTCCGGCCCGAAGATACGCAGTATTTT
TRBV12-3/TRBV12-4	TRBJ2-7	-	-	CAGSRRYEQYF	TGTGCCGGCAGTCGACGCTACGAGCAGTACTTC
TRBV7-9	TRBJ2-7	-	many	CASSLALEEQYF	TGTGCCAGCAGCTTAGCCCTCGAAGAGCAGTACTTC
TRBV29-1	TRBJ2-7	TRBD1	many	CSGRQGNEQYF	TGCAGCGGCCGACAGGGCAACGAGCAGTACTTC
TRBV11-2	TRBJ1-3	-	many	CASSGTGEGGGNTIYF	TGTGCCAGCAGCGGGACGGGAGAAGGCGGAGGAAACACCATATATTTT